The 30 T cell receptor beta chains listed next were all sequenced from one sample in a study of siplizumab effects on memory and regulatory T cells. Some clones are missing from TCRdb's copy, which holds only in-frame ones; the method was immunoSEQ multiplex PCR. The sample lists roughly 120,000 clones, about 90% occurring once. The sequenced material came from Tregs sorted from blood. These receptors were taken from a human donor in good health.

The J gene is TRBJ1-2, the V gene TRBV7-6, with D maybe TRBD1 (5 bases). Trimming cost V 1 base and J 7 bases, with 10 bases left between them. CDR3 length: 13 residues. From germline, CDR1 is SGHVS and CDR2 FNYEAQ. The CDR3: CASSLGGAGGYTF. The CDR3 nucleotides are TGTGCCAGCAGCTTAGGAGGGGCGGGTGGCTACACCTTC.

V gene TRBV19 combines with J gene TRBJ1-6; D is ambiguous. Per the germline V gene, CDR1 is LNHDA and CDR2 is SQIVND (reference sequence). The CDR3 covers 14 residues. V was clipped by 1 base and J by 7 bases, with 8 bases between them. The CDR3 spells CASSIGRWNSPLHF. CDR3 nucleotides: TGTGCCAGTAGTATAGGCAGGTGGAATTCACCCCTCCACTTT.

V and J are TRBV27 and TRBJ2-7; 8 nucleotides agree with TRBD1. CDR1 MNHEY and CDR2 SMNVEV come from the germline V gene (reference sequence). V shed 2 bases, J shed 1 base, and the junction held 7 bases outside the gene matches. The CDR3 runs 16 residues. CDR3 in amino acids: CASSLQGAYKSYEQYF. The DNA of the CDR3 is TGTGCCAGCAGTTTACAGGGGGCCTACAAATCCTACGAGCAGTACTTC.

The rearrangement joins TRBV5-1 to TRBJ2-4; D may match TRBD1 or TRBD2 (5 bases each). Trimming left V 4 bases short and J 0 bases short, with 14 bases between. Germline loops: CDR1 SGHRS, CDR2 YFSETQ. CDR3 length equals 16 residues. The CDR3 DNA follows: TGCGCCAGCAGCCCCCGAGGGGTCCCAGCCAAAAACATTCAGTACTTC. This gives the protein CASSPRGVPAKNIQYF.

About this clone itself: A junction boundary mismatches the germline segment, possibly from a read error. This chain uses TRBV5-8 with TRBJ2-1; 12 bases line up with TRBD2. Germline V gives CDR1 SGHTS, CDR2 YDEGEE. The CDR3 extends over 16 amino acids. In nucleotides, the CDR3 is TGTGCCAGCAGCATGTCCCTAGCGGGAGGGTACAGTGAGCAGTTCTTC. Translated, it gives CASSMSLAGGYSEQFF.

The chain couples TRBV5-4 to TRBJ2-3, with TRBD2 identical over 8 bases. The germline CDR1 and CDR2 sequences are SGHNT and YYREEE (reference sequence). The V and J ends lost 1 base and 5 bases, in that order; junction bases with no gene match: 6. The length of the CDR3 is 15 residues. CDR3 loop: CASSLSSGRRDTQYF. In DNA, the CDR3 is TGTGCCAGCAGCTTGTCCAGCGGGAGACGAGATACGCAGTATTTT. The whole variable domain, remainder taken from reference TRBV5-4 and TRBJ2-3, is ETGVTQSPTHLIKTRGQQVTLRCSSQSGHNTVSWYQQALGQGPQFIFQYYREEENGRGNFPPRFSGLQFPNYSSELNVNALELDDSALYLCASSLSSGRRDTQYFGPGTRLTVL.

This clone was counted a few times. The chain links TRBV19 to TRBJ2-3; the match to TRBD1 covers 10 bases. Germline V gene lookup returns CDR1 LNHDA and CDR2 SQIVND (reference sequence). This CDR3 spans 14 amino acids. The trim removed 4 bases at V and 2 bases at J, leaving 0 bases unmatched. Here the CDR3 DNA reads TGTGCCAGTAGTAGACAGGGGGCCACAGATACGCAGTATTTT. This translates into CASSRQGATDTQYF.

The chain links TRBV6-1 to TRBJ1-1; unclear D gene. V lost 5 bases, J lost 3 bases, and 10 bases lay in between. Germline V CDR1 and CDR2: MNHNS, SASEGT. The CDR3 loop spans 13 amino acids. CDR3 coding DNA: TGTGCCAGCAGTTATTGGGAGGACACTGAAGCTTTCTTT. Protein sequence: CASSYWEDTEAFF.

The sample holds a few counts of this clone. The CDR3 bases are TGTGCCAGTGGGGGGCCGGGTCCACAAGAGACCCAGTACTTC. Translated: CASGGPGPQETQYF. This chain connects TRBV11-2 to TRBJ2-5; the D gene could be TRBD1 or TRBD2 (6 bases each). The germline V and J ends were trimmed by 9 bases and 2 bases, with 16 bases remaining between them. Germline V gene sequence: CDR1 SGHAT, CDR2 FQNNGV. The length of the CDR3 is 14 residues.

This chain connects TRBV5-1 to TRBJ1-2, with 7 bases identical to TRBD1. CDR1 is SGHRS and CDR2 is YFSETQ in the germline V gene. V gave up 4 bases and J gave up 8 bases; unmatched junction bases: 5. CDR3 size: 12 residues. CDR3 residues: CASSQTGSGYTF. In DNA, the CDR3 is TGCGCCAGCAGCCAGACAGGGTCGGGCTACACCTTC. Looking up the rest from reference TRBV5-1 and TRBJ1-2 gives the full variable domain: KAGVTQTPRYLIKTRGQQVTLSCSPISGHRSVSWYQQTPGQGLQFLFEYFSETQRNKGNFPGRFSGRQFSNSRSEMNVSTLELGDSALYLCASSQTGSGYTFGSGTRLTVV.

The chain has TRBV9 and TRBJ2-7; 9 bases agree with TRBD2. V gave up 4 bases and J gave up 6 bases; unmatched junction bases: 11. The CDR3 has 15 residues. From germline, CDR1 is SGDLS and CDR2 YYNGEE. Here the CDR3 reads CASSSPGGGVGEQYF. The CDR3 nucleotides read TGTGCCAGCAGCTCCCCGGGCGGGGGGGTAGGCGAGCAGTACTTC.

The chain joins TRBV11-2 to TRBJ2-7; 7 nucleotides agree with TRBD2. Trimming cost V 2 bases and J 4 bases; bases outside gene matches: 11. In germline, CDR1 is SGHAT, CDR2 FQNNGV. The CDR3 contains 16 residues. This CDR3 is CASSLPGGRALYEQYF. The CDR3 nucleotides read TGTGCCAGCAGCTTACCGGGAGGTAGGGCCCTGTACGAGCAGTACTTC.

The genes are TRBV4-2 and TRBJ2-3; D could derive from TRBD1 or TRBD2 (5 bases each). Germline assignment: CDR1 LGHNA and CDR2 YNFKEQ. The CDR3 consists of 15 residues. Trimming cost V 0 bases and J 1 base, with 8 bases left between them. CDR3: CASSQDGAGTDTQYF. CDR3 DNA: TGTGCCAGCAGCCAAGACGGGGCGGGCACAGATACGCAGTATTTT.

This rearrangement joins TRBV5-5 to TRBJ1-2; 8 bases line up with TRBD1. Trimming took 4 bases from V and 4 from J; bases not matched to a gene: 12. The germline V gene encodes CDR1 SGHKS and CDR2 YYEKEE (reference sequence). The CDR3 covers 16 residues. The CDR3 reads CASSPGQAPRGYGYTF. Written as DNA, the CDR3 is TGTGCCAGCAGCCCGGGACAGGCGCCCCGTGGCTATGGCTACACCTTC.

This chain joins TRBV5-8 and TRBJ2-1; no clear D gene. Germline values: CDR1 SGHTS, CDR2 YDEGEE. V shed 0 bases and J shed 0 bases, with 16 bases lying between them. This CDR3 has 18 amino acids. The CDR3 spells CASSLVTISASSYNEQFF. As DNA, the CDR3 is TGTGCCAGCAGCTTGGTAACGATCAGCGCCAGCTCCTACAATGAGCAGTTCTTC.

The genes are TRBV19 and TRBJ1-2, with D possibly being TRBD1 (5 bases). Trimming pared 6 bases from V and 0 bases from J, leaving 11 bases between. CDR3 size: 14 residues. The germline V gene has CDR1 LNHDA and CDR2 SQIVND (reference sequence). The CDR3 loop is CASSSQGSNYGYTF. The CDR3 DNA reads as TGTGCCAGTAGCTCTCAGGGTTCTAACTATGGCTACACCTTC.

V usage is TRBV18 and J usage is TRBJ2-1; 14 bases are shared with TRBD2. Losses at the gene ends were 3 bases for V and 6 bases for J; bases not matched to a gene: 13. The CDR3 has 19 residues. In germline, CDR1 is KGHSH, CDR2 LQKENI. The CDR3 DNA sequence: TGTGCCAGCTCACCGAGAATTGCAGCCGGACTAGCGGGAGGCAATGAGCAGTTCTTC. Protein product: CASSPRIAAGLAGGNEQFF.

This chain links TRBV4-2 with TRBJ2-3; tentatively, D is TRBD1 (5 bases). Germline V CDR1 and CDR2: LGHNA, YNFKEQ. The CDR3 is 14 amino acids. V lost 0 bases to trimming and J lost 4 bases, with 8 bases between them. CDR3 nucleotides: TGTGCCAGCAGCCAAGAGGGGCTAGCAGATACGCAGTATTTT. Translation gives CASSQEGLADTQYF.

The chain couples TRBV6-5 to TRBJ2-5; D remains unclear. Germline V gene lookup returns CDR1 MNHEY and CDR2 SVGAGI. Trimming took off 6 bases at V and 4 bases at J, with 12 bases between the two ends. The CDR3 loop spans 13 amino acids. CDR3 loop: CASSPVGRETQYF. The CDR3 region has the DNA TGTGCCAGCAGCCCGGTTGGACGAGAGACCCAGTACTTC.

The chain links TRBV4-1 to TRBJ2-4, with 15 bases lining up with TRBD2. The germline V gene has CDR1 MGHRA and CDR2 YSYEKL. J lost 8 bases, V lost 3 bases, and 8 bases had no gene match. This CDR3 spans 17 amino acids. This chain's CDR3 is CASSQAGLAGGRDIQYF. The CDR3 bases are TGCGCCAGCAGCCAGGCAGGACTAGCGGGGGGGCGTGACATTCAGTACTTC.

This chain uses TRBV29-1 with TRBJ2-5; the D gene is possibly TRBD2 (5 bases). The CDR3 extends over 14 amino acids. V was shortened by 7 bases and J by 4 bases, with 19 bases between the two germline ends. The germline CDR1 and CDR2 sequences are SQVTM and ANQGSEA. CDR3: CSGGVGLRGETQYF. CDR3 in DNA: TGCAGCGGCGGAGTAGGTCTTCGGGGAGAGACCCAGTACTTC.

This clone came up once. V gene TRBV6-5 combines with J gene TRBJ2-6; D uncertain. This CDR3 region has 15 residues. Germline lookup yields CDR1 MNHEY and CDR2 SVGAGI. The V and J ends lost 0 bases and 0 bases respectively, with 3 bases between them. This CDR3 reads CASSYSSSGANVLTF. The CDR3 bases are TGTGCCAGCAGTTACTCGAGCTCTGGGGCCAACGTCCTGACTTTC.

This clone was seen more than once but under ten times. The chain uses TRBV20-1 and TRBJ1-1; 9 bases align to TRBD1. V trimming: 5 bases; J trimming: 9 bases; junction bases outside the gene matches: 4. The CDR3 contains 11 residues. The germline gives CDR1 DFQATT, CDR2 SNEGSKA (reference sequence). CDR3 residues: CSALTGGKAFF. The CDR3 nucleotides are TGCAGTGCTTTGACAGGGGGTAAAGCTTTCTTT.

The chain links TRBV6-4 to TRBJ2-1; no clear D. Germline assignment: CDR1 MRHNA and CDR2 SNTAGT. CDR3 size: 15 residues. V was trimmed by 2 bases and J by 8 bases, leaving 16 bases between them. CDR3 protein: CASSDVYGTSDEQFF. CDR3 DNA: TGTGCCAGCAGTGACGTCTATGGTACAAGCGATGAGCAGTTCTTC.

The chain uses TRBV27 and TRBJ2-7; 7 bases match TRBD1. With V trimmed by 4 bases and J by 0 bases, 0 bases remained unmatched. The V gene's germline CDR1 is MNHEY and CDR2 SMNVEV (reference sequence). The CDR3 length is 13 residues. CDR3 in DNA: TGTGCCAGCAGTTGGGACAGCTCCTACGAGCAGTACTTC. Translation gives CASSWDSSYEQYF.

J is TRBJ2-3 and V is TRBV19; 9 nucleotides line up with TRBD1. This CDR3 has 15 amino acids. In germline, CDR1 is LNHDA, CDR2 SQIVND (reference sequence). The trim removed 6 bases at V and 4 bases at J, leaving 8 bases unmatched. The CDR3 loop reads CASRIGQGMADTQYF. The CDR3 DNA is TGTGCCAGTAGAATTGGACAGGGGATGGCAGATACGCAGTATTTT.

V is TRBV19 and J is TRBJ1-2; perhaps TRBD1 as D (5 bases). V lost 4 bases and J lost 2, with 17 bases in between. Germline assignment: CDR1 LNHDA and CDR2 SQIVND (reference sequence). The CDR3 runs 16 residues. CDR3 bases: TGTGCCAGTAGTACTTCCCGGGACCCAAGAAACTATGGCTACACCTTC. Amino acid sequence: CASSTSRDPRNYGYTF.

J is TRBJ2-7 and V is TRBV7-2; D remains ambiguous. Trimming cost V 3 bases and J 2 bases, with 2 bases left between them. Germline values: CDR1 SGHTA, CDR2 FQGNSA. The CDR3 sequence is 11 residues long. CDR3 in DNA: TGTGCCAGCAGCTTGACCTACGAGCAGTACTTC. This gives the protein CASSLTYEQYF.

CDR3 coding DNA: TGTGCCAGCAGTCCCAGGGTCGGGACTACCTACGAGCAGTACTTC. Encoded protein: CASSPRVGTTYEQYF. J is TRBJ2-7 and V is TRBV6-6, with 7 bases aligning to TRBD2. Germline CDR1 is MNHNY and CDR2 is SVGAGI (reference sequence). With V trimmed by 5 bases and J by 2 bases, 9 bases remained unmatched. This CDR3 has 15 residues.

This rearrangement joins TRBV5-4 to TRBJ1-2; the match to TRBD1 covers 7 bases. V gave up 0 bases and J gave up 3 bases; unmatched junction bases: 2. Germline CDR1 reads SGHNT; CDR2 reads YYREEE (reference sequence). The CDR3 sequence is 14 residues long. The DNA for the CDR3 is TGTGCCAGCAGCTTGGCCGGGACAGACTATGGCTACACCTTC. This encodes CASSLAGTDYGYTF.